Listed here are 14 T cell receptor beta chains from one sample, sequenced in a study of cytomegalovirus exposure and HLA in healthy donors. The study ran its PCR with 60 Vbeta and 13 Jbeta primers. Using immunoSEQ multiplex PCR, the repertoire was profiled, and TCRdb retains in-frame clones only, with some absent. The sample includes some 200,000 clones. Sequencing input: PBMCs. The receptors were sampled from a girl aged 2-10 years in good health and CMV-seropositive.

The chain combines TRBV5-1 with TRBJ2-7, with 8 bases lining up with TRBD2. V shed 7 bases and J 5 bases; nucleotides not matched to a gene: 11. Germline V lookup: CDR1 SGHRS, CDR2 YFSETQ. CDR3 length: 14 residues. The CDR3 region has the DNA TGCGCCAGCCATATCGGGGGGGGTAGGGACGAGCAGTACTTC. Translating it yields CASHIGGGRDEQYF.

The chain joins TRBV9 to TRBJ1-1; D is unclear. V lost 3 bases and J lost 1, with 7 bases in between. The germline V gene has CDR1 SGDLS and CDR2 YYNGEE. The CDR3 spans 13 residues. Here the CDR3 DNA reads TGTGCCAGCAGCGGTTCAGAGAACACTGAAGCTTTCTTT. Translation: CASSGSENTEAFF. Complete variable domain (other parts from reference TRBV9 and TRBJ1-1): DSGVTQTPKHLITATGQRVTLRCSPRSGDLSVYWYQQSLDQGLQFLIQYYNGEERAKGNILERFSAQQFPDLHSELNLSSLELGDSALYFCASSGSENTEAFFGQGTRLTVV.

The chain couples TRBV5-1 to TRBJ2-3; 7 positions match TRBD1. CDR1 and CDR2 from the germline V gene are SGHRS and YFSETQ. V was clipped by 0 bases and J by 2 bases; unmatched bases: 3. This CDR3 is 15 amino acids long. The chain's CDR3 is CASSLVQGNTDTQYF. CDR3 nucleotide sequence: TGCGCCAGCAGCTTGGTACAGGGGAACACAGATACGCAGTATTTT.

Turning to this clone: At one end, the junction sequence differs from germline, possibly due to a read error. The rearrangement uses TRBV28 and TRBJ2-1, with 10 bases fitting TRBD1. The CDR3 is 16 amino acids. Germline lookup yields CDR1 MDHEN and CDR2 SYDVKM. In nucleotides, the CDR3 is TGTGCTAGCAGTCCCGGGGACAGGGGCCCTTACAATGAGCAGTTCTTC. Translated, it gives CASSPGDRGPYNEQFF.

The rearrangement joins TRBV5-1 to TRBJ2-7, with D hard to call. The CDR3 has 13 residues. In germline, CDR1 is SGHRS, CDR2 YFSETQ. The germline V and J ends were trimmed by 4 bases and 3 bases, with 11 bases remaining between them. CDR3 coding DNA: TGCGCCAGCAGCCCCAGCGTAGACTACGAGCAGTACTTC. This sequence encodes CASSPSVDYEQYF.

Comments on this clone: At the DNA level, this CDR3 is encoded by other sequences in the same sample as well. This rearrangement joins TRBV2 to TRBJ2-7, with a weak D call TRBD1 (5 bases). Germline V lookup: CDR1 SNHLY, CDR2 FYNNEI. CDR3 size: 14 residues. The V gene lost 3 bases and the J gene lost 1 base, with 10 bases spanning the gap. The CDR3 spells CASSEQGSSYEQYF. The CDR3 DNA follows: TGTGCCAGCAGTGAGCAGGGCTCATCCTACGAGCAGTACTTC.

The chain is built from TRBV5-1 and TRBJ2-1; D is unclear. Germline V gene data show CDR1 as SGHRS and CDR2 as YFSETQ. V shed 2 bases and J shed 4 bases, with 13 bases lying between them. The CDR3 covers 15 residues. CDR3 amino acids: CASSFPERQYNEQFF. The DNA for the CDR3 is TGCGCCAGCAGCTTTCCGGAGCGCCAATACAATGAGCAGTTCTTC.

In nucleotides, the CDR3 is TGTGCCAGGCCACATCCTGGACTAGTCCATGAGCAGTTCTTC. Protein sequence: CARPHPGLVHEQFF. The chain has TRBV19 and TRBJ2-1, with 7 bases matching TRBD2. V lost 9 bases and J lost 8; bases outside the gene matches: 13. Germline V gene data show CDR1 as LNHDA and CDR2 as SQIVND (reference sequence). The CDR3 contains 14 residues.

This chain connects TRBV28 to TRBJ1-2, with 7 bases that match TRBD1. Trimming at V came to 4 bases and at J to 3 bases, leaving 8 bases not matched to a gene. This CDR3 comprises 15 residues. Germline V CDR1 and CDR2: MDHEN, SYDVKM. CDR3: CASSYGQATHYGYTF. The CDR3 DNA reads TGTGCCAGCAGTTACGGACAGGCAACACACTATGGCTACACCTTC.

The chain carries TRBV6-1 and TRBJ2-7; D is unresolved. This CDR3 has 13 amino acids. V was trimmed by 3 bases and J by 2 bases, leaving 8 bases between them. CDR1 is MNHNS, CDR2 SASEGT, per germline. The CDR3 spells CASSEAATYEQYF. The CDR3 DNA is TGTGCCAGCAGTGAGGCGGCCACCTACGAGCAGTACTTC.

The CDR3: CASGTSVYEQYF. CDR3 in DNA: TGTGCCAGCGGGACTAGCGTCTACGAGCAGTACTTC. The V gene is TRBV6-6, the J gene TRBJ2-7; 10 bases are a match to TRBD2. The CDR3 covers 12 residues. The junction had 1 base not matched to a gene; V was cut back by 8 bases and J by 3 bases. CDR1 and CDR2 from the germline V gene are MNHNY and SVGAGI (reference sequence).

V gene TRBV25-1 combines with J gene TRBJ1-1, with a tentative D call TRBD1 (5 bases). CDR1 is MGHDK and CDR2 is SYGVNS in the germline V gene. The CDR3 has 14 residues. V was trimmed by 6 bases and J by 3 bases, leaving 14 bases between them. The chain's CDR3 is CASRGGKGYTEAFF. CDR3 in DNA: TGTGCCAGCAGGGGGGGGAAGGGATACACTGAAGCTTTCTTT.

The genes are TRBV28 and TRBJ2-5, with D possibly TRBD2 on 5 matching bases. V dropped 5 bases and J dropped 1 base, with 14 bases sitting between them. This CDR3 is 15 amino acids long. Germline CDR1 reads MDHEN; CDR2 reads SYDVKM. The CDR3 sequence is CASSPYRRFQETQYF. The CDR3 DNA reads TGTGCCAGCAGTCCCTACCGGAGGTTCCAAGAGACCCAGTACTTC.

V and J are TRBV7-9 and TRBJ2-1; D remains unclear. Trimming shortened V by 4 bases and J by 0 bases, and 7 bases separated the two germline ends. Looked up from germline, CDR1 is SEHNR and CDR2 is FQNEAQ (reference sequence). The CDR3 runs 14 residues. CDR3 DNA sequence: TGTGCCAGCAGCTCGTTGAGCTCCTACAATGAGCAGTTCTTC. It translates to CASSSLSSYNEQFF.